This T cell receptor (beta chain) was sequenced in a study of shared clonotypes between healthy human individuals. After removal of 8 bases from V and 2 bases from J, the junction contained 9 bases not matched to a gene. Per germline, CDR1 SNHLY and CDR2 FYNNEI. The CDR3 has 16 residues. Study outcomes and limitations: A limitation of the genetic and exposure-history diversity represented arose from few donors.

Assay: immunoSEQ multiplex PCR; the TCRdb copy retains only in-frame clones and omits some. Seen here are fewer than 650,000 clones, around 78% observed once, and the top ten hold 10% to 15%. On this clone: Its matching antigen is unknown.

The TCR originated in a woman aged 40 to 50 in good health. Some clones in this sample may be carry-over from other donors' samples. Sequencing used PBMCs. The chain carries TRBV2 and TRBJ2-1, with 10 bases aligning to TRBD1. CDR3 region: CASSAAGTGAYNEQFF. The CDR3, as DNA: TGTGCCAGCTCAGCAGCCGGGACAGGGGCCTACAATGAGCAGTTCTTC.